The source of this TCR beta chain is a study of blood T cell repertoires in COVID-19. Across the study: There were acute and convalescent COVID-19 samples, and they came from the United States, Italy and Spain. Sample material is recorded as cDNA or gDNA derived from T cells, B-cell-depleted T cells, or PBMCs.

The CDR3 has 13 residues. V lost 2 bases to trimming and J lost 4 bases, with 9 bases between them. CDR1 SGHTS and CDR2 YDEGEE come from the germline V gene. This clone occurred once. Using immunoSEQ multiplex PCR, the repertoire was profiled, and TCRdb retains in-frame clones only, with some absent. The sample has 300,000 to 400,000 clones, approximately 87% seen once. This chain joins TRBV5-8 and TRBJ1-1, with D tentatively TRBD1 (5 bases). The sequenced sample was peripheral blood. This sequence was found in a woman aged 50 to 60 who had recovered from COVID-19. The CDR3 sequence: CASSFGGFTEAFF. CDR3 coding DNA: TGTGCCAGCAGCTTCGGGGGTTTCACTGAAGCTTTCTTT. Together with reference TRBV5-8 and TRBJ1-1, the CDR3 gives the full variable domain: EAGVTQSPTHLIKTRGQQATLRCSPISGHTSVYWYQQALGLGLQFLLWYDEGEERNRGNFPPRFSGRQFPNYSSELNVNALELEDSALYLCASSFGGFTEAFFGQGTRLTVV.